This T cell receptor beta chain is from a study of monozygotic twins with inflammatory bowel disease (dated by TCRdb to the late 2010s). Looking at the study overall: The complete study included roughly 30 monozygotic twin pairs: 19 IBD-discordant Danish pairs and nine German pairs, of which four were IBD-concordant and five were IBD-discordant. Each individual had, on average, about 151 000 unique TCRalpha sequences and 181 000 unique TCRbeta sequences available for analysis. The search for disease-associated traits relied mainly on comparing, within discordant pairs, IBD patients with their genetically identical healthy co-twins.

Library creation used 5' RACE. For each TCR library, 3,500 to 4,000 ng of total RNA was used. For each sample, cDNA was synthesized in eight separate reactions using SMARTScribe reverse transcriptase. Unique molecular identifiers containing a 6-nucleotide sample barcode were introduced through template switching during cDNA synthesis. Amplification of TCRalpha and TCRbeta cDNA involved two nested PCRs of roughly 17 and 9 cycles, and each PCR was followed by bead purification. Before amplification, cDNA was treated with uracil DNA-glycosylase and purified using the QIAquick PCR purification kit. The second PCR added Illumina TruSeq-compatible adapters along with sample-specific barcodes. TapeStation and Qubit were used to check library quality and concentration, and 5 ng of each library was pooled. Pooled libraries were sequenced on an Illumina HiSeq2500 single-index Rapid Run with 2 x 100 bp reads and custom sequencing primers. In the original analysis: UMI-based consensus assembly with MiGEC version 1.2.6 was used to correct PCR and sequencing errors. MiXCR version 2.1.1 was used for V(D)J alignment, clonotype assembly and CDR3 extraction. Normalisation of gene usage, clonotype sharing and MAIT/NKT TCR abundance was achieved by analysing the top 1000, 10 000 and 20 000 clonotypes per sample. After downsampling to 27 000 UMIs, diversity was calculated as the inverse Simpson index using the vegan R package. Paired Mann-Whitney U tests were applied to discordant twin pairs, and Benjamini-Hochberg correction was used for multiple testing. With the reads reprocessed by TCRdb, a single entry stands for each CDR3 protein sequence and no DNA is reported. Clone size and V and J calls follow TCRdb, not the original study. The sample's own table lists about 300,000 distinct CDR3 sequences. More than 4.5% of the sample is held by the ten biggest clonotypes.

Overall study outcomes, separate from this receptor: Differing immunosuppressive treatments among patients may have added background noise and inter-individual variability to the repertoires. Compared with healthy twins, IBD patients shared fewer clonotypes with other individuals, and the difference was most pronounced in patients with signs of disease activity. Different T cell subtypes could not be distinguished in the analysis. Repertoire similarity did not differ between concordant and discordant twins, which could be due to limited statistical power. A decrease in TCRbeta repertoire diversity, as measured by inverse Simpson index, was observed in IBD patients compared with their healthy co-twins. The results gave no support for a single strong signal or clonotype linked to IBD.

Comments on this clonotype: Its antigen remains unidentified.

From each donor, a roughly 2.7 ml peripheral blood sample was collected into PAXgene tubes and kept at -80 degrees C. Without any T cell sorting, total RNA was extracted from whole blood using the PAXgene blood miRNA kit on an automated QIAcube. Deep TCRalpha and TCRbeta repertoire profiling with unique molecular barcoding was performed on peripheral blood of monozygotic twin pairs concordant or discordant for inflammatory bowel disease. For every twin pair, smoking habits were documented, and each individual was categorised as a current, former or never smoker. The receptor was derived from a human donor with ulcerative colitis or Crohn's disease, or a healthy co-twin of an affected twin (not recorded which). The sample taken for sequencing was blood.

The CDR3 reads as follows: CASSFEANYNEQFF. The sequence links TRBV5-1 to TRBJ2-1. CDR1 and CDR2 are read off the germline V gene as SGHRS and YFSETQ. The cysteine opens and the phenylalanine closes a CDR3 of 14 amino acids. No DNA accompanies this entry.